This is a list of T cell receptor beta chains from one sample in a study of monozygotic twins with inflammatory bowel disease. TCRdb re-called the 5' RACE reads and catalogs CDR3 proteins one per entry, DNA excluded. Its clone listing holds about 380,000 distinct CDR3 sequences. Source material: blood. All receptors come from a human donor with ulcerative colitis or Crohn's disease, or a healthy co-twin of an affected twin (not recorded which). Both conserved end residues are part of each CDR3. The order of the fields is V gene, J gene, CDR3 protein.

TRBV20-1,TRBJ1-1,CSAQHPNTEAFF
TRBV24-1,TRBJ2-3,CATSDSRRPADTQYF
TRBV11-2,TRBJ2-7,CASSLGRLYEQYF
TRBV9,TRBJ2-7,CASSASETGPSYEQYF
TRBV19,TRBJ1-1,CASSMGMNTEAFF
TRBV5-1,TRBJ2-3,CASSLNTDRSTDTQYF
TRBV6-5,TRBJ2-1,CASSYNRGGENEQFF
TRBV11-2,TRBJ2-3,CASSRRLAGGLSTDTQYF
TRBV4-3,TRBJ1-1,CASSQDRERAAFF
TRBV20-1,TRBJ2-7,CSARFGLVAYEQYF
TRBV29-1,TRBJ1-1,CSVDRRDTEAFF
TRBV27,TRBJ1-2,CASSNQWDGYTF
TRBV6-5,TRBJ2-1,CASSYSPNNEQFF
TRBV6-2/TRBV6-3,TRBJ1-2,CARSYEGPNYGYTF
TRBV20-1,TRBJ2-5,CSAREGGETQYF
TRBV2,TRBJ1-1,CASSGSVGVVGSTEAFF
TRBV15,TRBJ2-1,CATSRARAYNEQFF
TRBV27,TRBJ1-4,CASSPGVGVRYGKLFF
TRBV6-5,TRBJ1-6,CASSYGGNVYNSPLHF
TRBV20-1,TRBJ2-3,CSARGADRYTDTQYF